Listed below are T cell receptor beta chains from one sample, sequenced in a study of T cells after yellow fever vaccination. In TCRdb, the 5' RACE reads were re-called with MiXCR into one record per CDR3 protein. The data contain 150,000 to 200,000 distinct CDR3 sequences, approximately 6.2% of them singletons. The specimen was CD4+ T cells sorted from PBMCs, collected on the day of the first yellow fever vaccination. The receptor source for this set is a man aged 18 to 29 who received the YFV17D yellow fever vaccine. CDR3s include the opening cysteine and the closing phenylalanine or tryptophan. A D gene is named only where the DNA matches it firmly. The size of a clone is reported for some rows only, either as once, few or many, or as a class for expanded clones.

abundance	d_gene	j_gene	v_gene	CDR3nt	CDR3aa
few	TRBD1	TRBJ1-2	TRBV7-9	TGTGCCAGCAGCTTCCCAGGGGGCGATGGCTACACCTTC	CASSFPGGDGYTF
many	TRBD2	TRBJ2-3	TRBV5-4	TGTGCCAGCAGCCAGGACGGGCGGGAGAGCACAGATACGCAGTATTTT	CASSQDGRESTDTQYF
many	TRBD1	TRBJ2-1	TRBV18	TGTGCCAGCTCACCGCAGGGGGCGTCAGTAGGGAATGAGCAGTTCTTC	CASSPQGASVGNEQFF
many	-	TRBJ2-5	TRBV11-2	TGTGCCAGCACTCGGGCGGACCCCCGGGAGACCCAGTACTTC	CASTRADPRETQYF
few	-	TRBJ1-4	TRBV6-2/TRBV6-3	TGTGCCAGCAGTTACTCAGGGGCCTTGAAACTGTTTTTT	CASSYSGALKLFF
many	TRBD2	TRBJ2-5	TRBV5-1	TGCGCCAGCTCGACTAGCGGGGGGGCAGAGGAGACCCAGTACTTC	CASSTSGGAEETQYF
many	TRBD2	TRBJ2-3	TRBV7-3	TGTGCCAGCAGCGTCGGGACTAGCGGGGGGTCAGATACGCAGTATTTT	CASSVGTSGGSDTQYF
few	-	TRBJ2-3	TRBV30	TGTGCCTGGAGTGTACTGGGGGGAGATAGAGGAGATACGCAGTATTTT	CAWSVLGGDRGDTQYF
few	-	TRBJ2-3	TRBV7-2	TGTGCCAGCAGCCAAAGTCGCACAGATACGCAGTATTTT	CASSQSRTDTQYF
few	-	TRBJ1-4	TRBV7-8	TGTGCCAGCAGCTTAGCGATCGGGTTTTCCGAAAAACTGTTTTTT	CASSLAIGFSEKLFF
-	TRBD1	TRBJ2-7	TRBV4-2	TGTGCCAGCAGCCAACCGGACAGGGGCCACGAGCAGTACTTC	CASSQPDRGHEQYF
few	TRBD1	TRBJ1-2	TRBV4-1	TGCGCCAGCAGGCTCACCCCCGGGACAGGGGGTGGCTACACCTTC	CASRLTPGTGGGYTF